The 8 T cell receptor beta chains listed next were all sequenced from one sample in a study of blood T cell repertoires in COVID-19. Clones were read by immunoSEQ multiplex PCR, and TCRdb kept only the in-frame ones, dropping some. The table has 20,000 to 25,000 clones, 73% seen once. Specimen: peripheral blood. These receptors came from a human donor in a cohort sampled during active or convalescent COVID-19.

The chain couples TRBV2 to TRBJ2-1, with TRBD1 identical over 7 bases. Germline values: CDR1 SNHLY, CDR2 FYNNEI. The CDR3 is 13 amino acids. V shed 7 bases, J shed 8 bases, and the junction held 8 bases outside the gene matches. The CDR3: CASTRQGWDEQFF. CDR3 DNA: TGTGCCAGCACCCGACAGGGATGGGATGAGCAGTTCTTC.

The chain employs TRBV5-4 and TRBJ1-2; tentative D call: TRBD1 (5 bases). V was cut by 4 bases and J by 8 bases, with 21 bases left in between. This CDR3 has 15 residues. Germline CDR1 and CDR2: SGHNT and YYREEE (reference sequence). For the CDR3, the DNA is TGTGCCAGCAGCGCGGGATGGGGCATCTTAGACGGCTACACCTTC. Translation: CASSAGWGILDGYTF. Full variable domain (outside the CDR3, taken from reference TRBV5-4 and TRBJ1-2): ETGVTQSPTHLIKTRGQQVTLRCSSQSGHNTVSWYQQALGQGPQFIFQYYREEENGRGNFPPRFSGLQFPNYSSELNVNALELDDSALYLCASSAGWGILDGYTFGSGTRLTVV.

CDR3 sequence: CASSPRGSSSYNEQFF. The CDR3 nucleotides read TGTGCCAGCAGCCCGAGGGGGTCGAGCTCCTACAATGAGCAGTTCTTC. J is TRBJ2-1 and V is TRBV7-2; weak D call: TRBD1 (6 bases). The CDR3 length is 16 residues. V was shortened by 5 bases and J by 0 bases, with 14 bases between the two germline ends. CDR1 is SGHTA, CDR2 FQGNSA, per germline.

This chain uses TRBV11-2 with TRBJ2-7, with D uncertain. Germline V CDR1 and CDR2: SGHAT, FQNNGV. Trimming shortened V by 5 bases and J by 2 bases, and 19 bases separated the two germline ends. The CDR3 length is 16 residues. CDR3 in DNA: TGTGCCAGCAGCGCTTATATCAATCTGGGCACCTACGAGCAGTACTTC. Encoded protein: CASSAYINLGTYEQYF.

The rearrangement uses TRBV5-4 and TRBJ1-2; D unclear. V shed 3 bases and J shed 8 bases, with 11 bases lying between them. Germline CDR1 is SGHNT and CDR2 is YYREEE (reference sequence). This CDR3 is built from 12 residues. CDR3 nucleotide sequence: TGTGCCAGCAGCTCTGTGGGGAGCGGCTACACCTTC. Its translation: CASSSVGSGYTF.

This clone was observed once. The V gene is TRBV6-5, the J gene TRBJ1-2; 8 bases match TRBD1. Germline assignment: CDR1 MNHEY and CDR2 SVGAGI. The CDR3 consists of 15 residues. V trimming: 5 bases; J trimming: 3 bases; junction bases outside the gene matches: 8. DNA of the CDR3: TGTGCCAGCAGTCCAGGGGGCAGGTTATACTATGGCTACACCTTC. It is translated as CASSPGGRLYYGYTF.

This clone was found once. The rearrangement uses TRBV27 and TRBJ2-7; 8 nucleotides match TRBD2. The CDR3 length is 15 residues. Germline CDR1 reads MNHEY; CDR2 reads SMNVEV (reference sequence). V trimming: 7 bases; J trimming: 2 bases; junction bases outside the gene matches: 10. The CDR3 sequence is CASNSGTGGTYEQYF. The CDR3 bases are TGTGCCAGCAATAGCGGGACGGGAGGTACCTACGAGCAGTACTTC.

This chain uses TRBV4-1 with TRBJ2-2; no clear D. CDR1 is MGHRA, CDR2 YSYEKL, per germline. The ends were cut back, 1 base at V and 6 bases at J, with 6 bases in the middle. This CDR3 comprises 13 residues. The CDR3 is CASSQARPGELFF. The CDR3 nucleotides read TGCGCCAGCAGCCAAGCGCGCCCCGGGGAGCTGTTTTTT.